This TCR beta chain was sequenced for a study of blood T cell repertoires in COVID-19. Turning to the study itself: Whether acute or convalescent, the COVID-19 samples came from the United States, Italy and Spain. PBMCs, B-cell-depleted T cells, or T cells were the source of the cDNA or gDNA that made up the material.

Per the original methods: Estimation of nucleated cell counts relied on the amplification of reference gene primers. Sequencing was performed with immunoSEQ multiplex PCR; in TCRdb, only in-frame clones are kept and a portion is missing. V and J calls and clone size follow that table, whereas D and trimming were derived from the DNA. The sample contains under 150,000 clones, 70% to 80% of which appear only once. The J segment lost 3 bases and the V segment lost 2 bases, leaving 5 bases of the junction unmatched. CDR1 is SGHRS, CDR2 YFSETQ, per germline. This CDR3 contains 15 residues. The source material was peripheral blood. This sequence was found in a human donor in a cohort sampled during active COVID-19. The V and J genes are TRBV5-1 and TRBJ2-7; TRBD1 matches at 10 bases. CDR3 amino acids: CASSFGTGEVYEQYF. The CDR3 bases are TGCGCCAGCAGCTTCGGGACAGGGGAAGTCTACGAGCAGTACTTC.